Below are 9 T cell receptor beta chains sequenced from a single sample in a study of blood T cell repertoires in COVID-19 (dated by TCRdb to 2018 to 2021). The method was the immunoSEQ multiplex PCR assay. This immuneACCESS table, as held by TCRdb, lists in-frame sequences with V and J called but not all clones. Of the missing ones, under half trace to an unresolved V gene in checked studies; the others have no known cause. For this sample the table gives approximately 170,000 clones, of which about 86% were detected only once. Approximately 4% of the sample comes from the top ten. Sequencing used peripheral blood. The source is a woman in her 70s with acute or convalescent COVID-19.

The rearrangement joins TRBV19 to TRBJ1-2, with TRBD1 matching 7 bases. V gave up 8 bases and J gave up 2 bases; unmatched junction bases: 8. There are 14 residues in the CDR3. The germline CDR1 and CDR2 sequences are LNHDA and SQIVND (reference sequence). The CDR3: CASSGQIRNYGYTF. The CDR3, as DNA: TGTGCCAGTTCGGGACAGATTAGAAACTATGGCTACACCTTC.

This clone appeared a single time. The V call is TRBV5-1, the J call TRBJ1-4, with 8 positions matching TRBD1. CDR1 and CDR2 (germline): SGHRS, YFSETQ. The CDR3 spans 18 residues. V was pared by 4 bases and J by 3 bases, with 14 bases of the junction left unmatched. The CDR3 region is CASSRPEQGVVANEKLFF. The CDR3 coding sequence is TGCGCCAGCAGCCGGCCGGAACAGGGGGTAGTAGCTAATGAAAAACTGTTTTTT.

The rearrangement uses TRBV19 and TRBJ1-5, with unresolved D. Germline V gene sequence: CDR1 LNHDA, CDR2 SQIVND (reference sequence). CDR3 length: 12 amino acids. The germline V and J ends were trimmed by 3 bases and 6 bases, with 6 bases remaining between them. The CDR3 region is CASSIGRQPQHF. The CDR3 DNA follows: TGTGCCAGTAGTATTGGGCGTCAGCCCCAGCATTTT.

The genes are TRBV29-1 and TRBJ1-1, with D hard to call. Germline loops: CDR1 SQVTM, CDR2 ANQGSEA. The CDR3 extends over 13 amino acids. Trimming removed 6 bases at V and 1 base at J, with 12 bases between. The CDR3 DNA is TGCAGCGTAGCGGATTGGGGGAACACTGAAGCTTTCTTT. Encoded protein: CSVADWGNTEAFF.

V and J are TRBV18 and TRBJ2-2, with TRBD1 as a possible D gene (5 bases). V was clipped by 10 bases and J by 4 bases, with 16 bases between them. The CDR3 is 14 residues long. Germline V gene data show CDR1 as KGHSH and CDR2 as LQKENI. As DNA, the CDR3 is TGTGCCACCTTCGCGACAGTCACCACCGGGGAGCTGTTTTTT. Encoded protein: CATFATVTTGELFF.

V gene TRBV6-5 combines with J gene TRBJ1-3; D perhaps matches TRBD1 (6 bases). The CDR3 totals 15 residues. The germline V gene has CDR1 MNHEY and CDR2 SVGAGI. V lost 8 bases and J 0 bases, leaving 14 bases between the germline ends. CDR3 region: CASLPGQVSGNTIYF. CDR3 DNA sequence: TGTGCCAGCCTCCCGGGACAAGTCTCTGGAAACACCATATATTTT.

V usage is TRBV4-3 and J usage is TRBJ2-2; 7 positions match TRBD1. Germline CDR1 LGHNA, CDR2 YSLEER. The CDR3 consists of 14 residues. J was trimmed by 1 base and V by 6 bases; bases with no gene match: 2. CDR3 coding DNA: TGCGCCAGCAGACACAGGGGGAACACCGGGGAGCTGTTTTTT. It specifies CASRHRGNTGELFF.

J is TRBJ1-5 and V is TRBV30; TRBD1 is a possible D gene (5 bases). The CDR3 has 15 residues. Germline values: CDR1 GTSNPN, CDR2 SVGIG (reference sequence). Between the trimmed V and J ends, which lost 2 bases and 3 bases, there was a span of 14 bases. The CDR3 spells CAWSPPQGLNQPQHF. The CDR3 DNA is TGTGCCTGGAGTCCGCCTCAGGGACTCAATCAGCCCCAGCATTTT.

The rearrangement uses TRBV15 and TRBJ1-3; TRBD1 is a possible D gene (5 bases). This CDR3 region has 16 residues. The germline V gene encodes CDR1 LNHNV and CDR2 YYDKDF (reference sequence). V was pared by 5 bases and J by 2 bases, with 16 bases between. The CDR3 bases are TGTGCCACCAGCGGGGGGGGAAAGAGAGCTGGAAACACCATATATTTT. Translated: CATSGGGKRAGNTIYF.